The rows below give T cell receptor beta chains drawn from one sample of a study of cytomegalovirus exposure and HLA in healthy donors. TCRdb's copy holds only in-frame clones and misses some; the assay was immunoSEQ multiplex PCR. The sample holds about 200,000 clones; roughly 84% are singletons and the top ten take 1.5% to 2.5%. Sequencing was carried out using PBMCs. The receptors were gathered from a woman younger than 30 in good health and CMV-seropositive. Both conserved end residues are part of each CDR3. The order of the fields is V gene, J gene, clone size, D gene, CDR3 protein, CDR3 DNA. The D gene is left open where the match is weak. Size is stated for part of the rows, as once, few or many counts, or as a class when the clone is expanded.

TRBV7-9	TRBJ2-3	.	TRBD2	CASSFSGVTDTQYF	TGTGCCAGCAGCTTTAGCGGGGTCACAGATACGCAGTATTTT
TRBV7-9	TRBJ1-1	.	TRBD1	CASSLGQGNTEAFF	TGTGCCAGCAGCCTTGGACAGGGGAACACTGAAGCTTTCTTT
TRBV5-6	TRBJ1-5	.	.	CASSFFQGTQPQHF	TGTGCCAGCAGCTTCTTTCAGGGGACCCAGCCCCAGCATTTT
TRBV5-5	TRBJ2-7	.	.	CASSLLRQSYEQYF	TGTGCCAGCAGCTTGTTACGACAGTCCTACGAGCAGTACTTC
TRBV5-1	TRBJ1-1	once	.	CASSPQGNTEAFF	TGCGCCAGCAGCCCGCAGGGGAACACTGAAGCTTTCTTT
TRBV27	TRBJ2-7	.	TRBD1	CASSPSQGTYEQYF	TGTGCCAGCAGTCCATCACAGGGGACCTACGAGCAGTACTTC
TRBV28	TRBJ1-2	.	.	CASSSTPPEIANYGYTF	TGTGCCAGCAGTTCGACACCCCCTGAGATAGCTAACTATGGCTACACCTTC
TRBV20-1	TRBJ1-2	few	.	CSVQDYGYTF	TGCAGTGTACAAGACTATGGCTACACCTTC
TRBV28	TRBJ2-1	.	.	CATQTDRNEQFF	TGTGCCACCCAGACAGATCGGAATGAGCAGTTCTTC
TRBV27	TRBJ2-1	.	TRBD2	CASSSASGISYNEQFF	TGTGCCAGCAGTTCGGCTAGCGGGATCTCCTACAATGAGCAGTTCTTC
TRBV27	TRBJ2-7	.	TRBD2	CASSFGLAYEQYF	TGTGCCAGCAGTTTTGGACTAGCCTACGAGCAGTACTTC
TRBV6-6	TRBJ2-1	.	TRBD2	CASREGTREGHNEQFF	TGTGCCAGTCGAGAAGGGACTAGAGAAGGGCACAATGAGCAGTTCTTC
TRBV2	TRBJ1-5	few	TRBD1	CASRPSGLGTAGPQHF	TGTGCCAGCAGGCCCTCTGGGCTCGGGACAGCTGGGCCCCAGCATTTT
TRBV28	TRBJ1-5	.	TRBD1	CASSSGQGVVYPQHF	TGTGCCAGCAGTTCCGGACAGGGGGTGGTTTATCCCCAGCATTTT
TRBV10-2	TRBJ1-4	.	.	CASSERFQRLFF	TGCGCCAGCAGTGAGCGGTTCCAGAGGCTGTTTTTT
TRBV4-1	TRBJ2-7	once	TRBD1	CASSGRTGAPKGQYF	TGCGCCAGCAGCGGCAGGACAGGGGCCCCGAAAGGGCAGTACTTC
TRBV30	TRBJ2-1	.	.	CAWSVRAYNEQFF	TGTGCCTGGAGTGTCCGGGCCTACAATGAGCAGTTCTTC
TRBV18	TRBJ2-2	.	.	CASSPHGTTNTGELFF	TGTGCCAGCTCACCACACGGGACAACGAACACCGGGGAGCTGTTTTTT
TRBV27	TRBJ2-7	.	.	CASRQGMYEQYF	TGTGCCAGCAGACAGGGAATGTACGAGCAGTACTTC
TRBV28	TRBJ1-5	.	.	CASSLSRGSFNQPQHF	TGTGCCAGCAGCCTCAGTAGGGGGAGCTTCAATCAGCCCCAGCATTTT
TRBV15	TRBJ2-1	.	TRBD1	CATSRGRTGSYNEQFF	TGTGCCACCAGCAGAGGTAGGACAGGTTCCTACAATGAGCAGTTCTTC
TRBV29-1	TRBJ2-7	.	.	CSVEEPGTYEQYF	TGCAGCGTTGAAGAACCAGGGACCTACGAGCAGTACTTC
TRBV5-1	TRBJ2-7	.	.	CASSLAIQGGAYEQYF	TGCGCCAGCAGCTTGGCTATCCAGGGTGGGGCCTACGAGCAGTACTTC
TRBV30	TRBJ2-1	.	.	CAWSRSSYNEQFF	TGTGCCTGGAGCCGTAGCTCCTACAATGAGCAGTTCTTC
TRBV5-1	TRBJ2-3	.	TRBD1	CASRGQVSTDTQYF	TGCGCCAGCAGAGGACAGGTCAGCACAGATACGCAGTATTTT
TRBV30	TRBJ2-3	.	TRBD1	CASDRAPFTDTQYF	TGTGCCAGTGACAGGGCCCCATTCACAGATACGCAGTATTTT
TRBV10-3	TRBJ2-2	.	TRBD2	CAISEAGLAGSGELFF	TGTGCCATCAGTGAGGCTGGACTAGCGGGATCAGGGGAGCTGTTTTTT
TRBV5-5	TRBJ2-7	once	TRBD1	CASSWGGTGAYEQYF	TGTGCCAGCAGCTGGGGAGGGACAGGGGCCTACGAGCAGTACTTC
TRBV11-3	TRBJ1-4	once	TRBD1	CATLDRGLFATNEKLFF	TGTGCCACCCTCGACAGGGGGCTTTTCGCAACTAATGAAAAACTGTTTTTT
TRBV6-1	TRBJ2-7	.	.	CASKETPASAYEQYF	TGTGCCAGCAAGGAGACCCCCGCTAGCGCCTACGAGCAGTACTTC
TRBV29-1	TRBJ2-1	.	TRBD1	CSAGQGASGEQFF	TGCAGCGCTGGACAGGGGGCTTCAGGTGAGCAGTTCTTC
TRBV19	TRBJ1-1	.	.	CASSTTLNTEAFF	TGTGCCAGTAGTACAACATTGAACACTGAAGCTTTCTTT
TRBV9	TRBJ1-1	.	TRBD1	CASSGTGGNTEAFF	TGTGCCAGCAGCGGGACAGGGGGGAACACTGAAGCTTTCTTT
TRBV19	TRBJ1-4	.	TRBD1	CASSTTGAIYEKLFF	TGTGCCAGTAGTACTACAGGGGCCATTTATGAAAAACTGTTTTTT
TRBV4-2	TRBJ2-2	.	.	CASSQRPGSGELFF	TGTGCCAGCAGCCAGAGACCGGGGAGCGGGGAGCTGTTTTTT
TRBV28	TRBJ2-5	.	TRBD1	CASRGQDQETQYF	TGTGCCAGCCGAGGACAGGACCAAGAGACCCAGTACTTC
TRBV2	TRBJ2-3	.	.	CASNAGSGTDTQYF	TGTGCCAGCAATGCGGGAAGCGGCACAGATACGCAGTATTTT
TRBV7-6	TRBJ1-5	once	TRBD1	CASSKGTGRDQPQHF	TGTGCCAGCAGCAAGGGGACAGGGAGGGATCAGCCCCAGCATTTT
TRBV9	TRBJ2-1	.	.	CASSVSGDSYNEQFF	TGTGCCAGCAGCGTCAGCGGTGACTCCTACAATGAGCAGTTCTTC
TRBV5-1	TRBJ1-1	.	.	CASIPSGSNTEAFF	TGCGCCAGCATACCCTCAGGGTCTAACACTGAAGCTTTCTTT
TRBV27	TRBJ2-1	.	.	CASSLLGGYNEQFF	TGTGCCAGCAGTTTGTTAGGCGGCTACAATGAGCAGTTCTTC
TRBV5-4	TRBJ1-5	.	TRBD1	CASSRGAGTGPQHF	TGTGCCAGCAGTCGGGGGGCCGGGACAGGGCCCCAGCATTTT
TRBV27	TRBJ2-7	once	.	CASSPAGITYEQYF	TGTGCCAGCAGTCCGGCCGGGATAACCTACGAGCAGTACTTC
TRBV5-6	TRBJ1-3	.	.	CASSGLSEGGNTIYF	TGTGCCAGCAGCGGACTTTCTGAAGGGGGAAACACCATATATTTT
TRBV11-2	TRBJ2-1	.	.	CASSLQGGVYNEQFF	TGTGCCAGCAGCTTACAGGGGGGAGTCTACAATGAGCAGTTCTTC
TRBV6-5	TRBJ1-3	.	.	CASSRADRSGNTIYF	TGTGCCAGCAGTCGCGCCGACAGGTCTGGAAACACCATATATTTT
TRBV19	TRBJ1-5	.	.	CASSPGLRDQPQHF	TGTGCCAGTAGTCCGGGACTGAGGGATCAGCCCCAGCATTTT
TRBV28	TRBJ2-7	.	TRBD1	CATRQGALRQYF	TGTGCCACAAGACAGGGGGCGTTGAGGCAGTACTTC
TRBV29-1	TRBJ2-5	.	TRBD2	CSVVHFTTSGREGETQYF	TGCAGCGTCGTACACTTTACTACTAGCGGGAGAGAGGGAGAGACCCAGTACTTC
TRBV27	TRBJ2-7	.	TRBD1	CASSTRQGVREQYF	TGTGCCAGCAGTACCCGACAGGGGGTGCGCGAGCAGTACTTC